This is a list of T cell receptor beta chains from one sample in a study of T cells expressing NK-cell markers. One entry per CDR3 protein, without DNA, is what TCRdb gives after re-calling the 5' RACE reads. In total, the table holds over 150,000 distinct CDR3 sequences. Sequenced sample: blood T cells: a sorted CD56 or NKG2C T cell subset, CD4+ or CD8+ T cells, or bulk PBMC T cells (not recorded which). The receptor source for this set is a woman in her fifties or sixties in good health. Both conserved end residues are part of each CDR3.

v_call	j_call	cdr3_aa
TRBV19	TRBJ2-5	CASSKVSGPDQETQYF
TRBV29-1	TRBJ2-7	CSVGRGYSYEQYF
TRBV12-3/TRBV12-4	TRBJ2-1	CASSPSAEQFF
TRBV6-1	TRBJ2-3	CASLRLAGVTDTQYF
TRBV5-1	TRBJ1-2	CASSPNPQGLYDGYTF
TRBV28	TRBJ2-6	CASSSPTGDAGANVLTF
TRBV7-9	TRBJ2-1	CASSFSSPEQFF
TRBV5-4	TRBJ2-1	CASTASRVSYNEQFF
TRBV29-1	TRBJ2-4	CSVLGDLGKNIQYF
TRBV3-1	TRBJ2-3	CASSQVKWGEETFPSTDTQYF
TRBV27	TRBJ2-6	CASRGASTGANVLTF
TRBV7-9	TRBJ2-5	CASSSDGSQETQYF
TRBV6-6	TRBJ2-7	CASSYEMGGEQYF
TRBV27	TRBJ2-3	CASSAFTDTQYF
TRBV4-1	TRBJ1-2	CASSQVQGDDYGYTF
TRBV15	TRBJ2-1	CATSRDPGLQAGNEQFF
TRBV5-1	TRBJ2-1	CASSLGSGITYNEQFF
TRBV2	TRBJ2-4	CASSDGGSKYF
TRBV14	TRBJ2-7	CASSQWRGEINEQYF
TRBV12-3/TRBV12-4	TRBJ1-5	CASNSYSNQPQHF
TRBV15	TRBJ1-4	CATSHYQGQKDEKLFF
TRBV27	TRBJ2-1	CASSFRGDGQFF
TRBV7-9	TRBJ1-1	CASSYLTGKNTEAFF
TRBV6-4	TRBJ2-5	CASSGLAGETQYF
TRBV5-1	TRBJ2-1	CASSLWQGAGYEQFF
TRBV9	TRBJ2-2	CASSVDPNTGELFF
TRBV4-1	TRBJ1-2	CASSPATGDNYGYTF
TRBV6-5	TRBJ1-2	CASSYVGDRDGYTF
TRBV11-2	TRBJ2-7	CASSHNRDSSYEQYF
TRBV7-9	TRBJ2-3	CASSLVRGGSTDTQYF
TRBV12-3/TRBV12-4	TRBJ1-5	CASGIGGPKYSNQPQHF
TRBV7-9	TRBJ2-5	CASSVGAQETQYF
TRBV29-1	TRBJ2-3	CSVEHADTQYF
TRBV24-1	TRBJ2-7	CATSTATYEQYF
TRBV3-1	TRBJ1-1	CASSQDLTVTEAFF
TRBV27	TRBJ2-7	CASSLAGGGYEQYF
TRBV9	TRBJ2-1	CASSVELAVFGEQFF
TRBV11-3	TRBJ1-2	CASSLGHSEIYGYTF
TRBV7-9	TRBJ2-4	CASSLDGTGKNIQYF
TRBV7-9	TRBJ2-2	CASSGLASGRQTTNTGELFF
TRBV6-6	TRBJ2-1	CASSYSRQGKNEQFF
TRBV6-8	TRBJ1-1	CASSSRVTEAFF
TRBV20-1	TRBJ2-4	CSAIRTAGNIQYF
TRBV7-9	TRBJ2-1	CASSLVDSPKYNEQFF
TRBV6-5	TRBJ2-3	CASSPGERADTQYF
TRBV27	TRBJ2-4	CASSLSGRQLIPNIQYF
TRBV11-1	TRBJ2-7	CASSLTGTQYEQYF
TRBV7-8	TRBJ2-3	CASSLARTTRGQYF
TRBV18	TRBJ1-1	CASSSVMDTEAFF
TRBV3-1	TRBJ2-1	CASSFISGSNEQFF